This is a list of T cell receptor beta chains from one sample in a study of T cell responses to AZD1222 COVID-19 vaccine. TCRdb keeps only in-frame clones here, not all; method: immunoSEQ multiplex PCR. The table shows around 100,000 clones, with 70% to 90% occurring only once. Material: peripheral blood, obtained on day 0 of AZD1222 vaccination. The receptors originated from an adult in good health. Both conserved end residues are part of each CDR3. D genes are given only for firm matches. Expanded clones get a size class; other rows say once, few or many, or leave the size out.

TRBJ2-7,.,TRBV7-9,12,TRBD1,TGTGCCAGCAGCCGACAGGGCTACGAGCAGTACTTC,CASSRQGYEQYF
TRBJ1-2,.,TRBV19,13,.,TGTGCCAGTAGTTATCACCCCACGCCTGGCTACACCTTC,CASSYHPTPGYTF
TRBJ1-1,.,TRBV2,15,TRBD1,TGTGCCAGCAGTGGGCCAGGGGGAGTCAACACTGAAGCTTTCTTT,CASSGPGGVNTEAFF
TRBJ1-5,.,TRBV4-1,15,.,TGCGCCAGCAGCCAATTCAGGGCTAGCAATCAGCCCCAGCATTTT,CASSQFRASNQPQHF
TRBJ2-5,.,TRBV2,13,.,TGTGCCAGCAGTGAAATTCCAGGGGAGACCCAGTACTTC,CASSEIPGETQYF
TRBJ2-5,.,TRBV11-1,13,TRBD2,TGTGCCAGCAGTTTACGGGGGGAAGAGACCCAGTACTTC,CASSLRGEETQYF
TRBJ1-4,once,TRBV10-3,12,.,TGTGCCACCCGTGGGGGAGATGAAAAACTGTTTTTT,CATRGGDEKLFF
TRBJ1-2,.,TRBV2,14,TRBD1,TGTGCCAGCAGTGAGAATCGACAGGGCTATGGCTACACCTTC,CASSENRQGYGYTF
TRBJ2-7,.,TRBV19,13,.,TGTGCCAGTAGCCTCCCTGGGGCCTACGAGCAGTACTTC,CASSLPGAYEQYF
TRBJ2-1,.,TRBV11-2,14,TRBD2,TGTGCCAGCAAGGGAGGGGACCTCACGATTGGGCAGTTCTTC,CASKGGDLTIGQFF
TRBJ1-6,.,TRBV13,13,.,TGTGCCAGCAGCCCCCCATTAGGTTCACCCCTCCACTTT,CASSPPLGSPLHF
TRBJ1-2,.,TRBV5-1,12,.,TGCGCCAGCAGCCCCCACCGTTATGGCTACACCTTC,CASSPHRYGYTF
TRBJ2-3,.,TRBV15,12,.,TGTGCCACCAGCGGGAAAGCAAATACGCAGTATTTT,CATSGKANTQYF
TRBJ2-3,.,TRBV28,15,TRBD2,TGTGCCAGCAGTTTAAGCGGGGAAATCGGAGATACGCAGTATTTT,CASSLSGEIGDTQYF
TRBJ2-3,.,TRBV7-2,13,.,TGTGCCAGCAGCTCCGGACCGGGAGATACGCAGTATTTT,CASSSGPGDTQYF
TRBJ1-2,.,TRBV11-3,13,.,TGTGCCAGCAGCTTAGCCGAGACGTATGGCTACACCTTC,CASSLAETYGYTF
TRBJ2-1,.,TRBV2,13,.,TGTGCCAGCAGGGGGACTTATAACAATGAGCAGTTCTTC,CASRGTYNNEQFF
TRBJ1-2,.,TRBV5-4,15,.,TGTGCCAGCAGCTTGGCCGGCCAGCTTAACTATGGCTACACCTTC,CASSLAGQLNYGYTF
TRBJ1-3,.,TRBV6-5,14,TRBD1,TGTGCCAGCACCTCAGGGGGGCATGGAAACACCATATATTTT,CASTSGGHGNTIYF
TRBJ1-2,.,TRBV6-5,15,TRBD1,TGTGCCAGCAGCCGCTCGACAGGGGGCTTCGGTGGCTACACCTTC,CASSRSTGGFGGYTF
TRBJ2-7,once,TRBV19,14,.,TGTGCCAGTAGTTCAGGGAGTTGGACCTACGAGCAGTACTTC,CASSSGSWTYEQYF
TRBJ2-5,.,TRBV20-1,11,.,TGCAGTGCTAGACGGGGGGAGACCCAGTACTTC,CSARRGETQYF
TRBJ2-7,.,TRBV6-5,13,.,TGTGCCAGCAGGAGCGGACAAGGCTACGAGCAGTACTTC,CASRSGQGYEQYF
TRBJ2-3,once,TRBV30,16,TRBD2,TGTGCCTGGAGTGCGGGGACTAGCTCTACTACAGATACGCAGTATTTT,CAWSAGTSSTTDTQYF
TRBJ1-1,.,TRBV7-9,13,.,TGTGCCAGCAGCATTACCGGGACGGCTGAAGCTTTCTTT,CASSITGTAEAFF
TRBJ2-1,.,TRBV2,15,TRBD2,TGTGCCAGCAGTGACCTAGCGGGAGGGCTCCGTGAGCAGTTCTTC,CASSDLAGGLREQFF
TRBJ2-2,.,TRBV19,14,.,TGTGCCAGTAGTAGGTGGCAGAACACCGGGGAGCTGTTTTTT,CASSRWQNTGELFF
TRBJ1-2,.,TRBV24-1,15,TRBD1,TGTGCCACCAGTGATGCCGGGACAGGGACGTCTGGCTACACCTTC,CATSDAGTGTSGYTF
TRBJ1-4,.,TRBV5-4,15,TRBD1,TGTGCCAGCAGCGAAGGGACAGCAACTAATGAAAAACTGTTTTTT,CASSEGTATNEKLFF
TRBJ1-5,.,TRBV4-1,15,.,TGCGCCAGCAGCCAAGAAGTAGGGGCAAGGCAGCCCCAGCATTTT,CASSQEVGARQPQHF
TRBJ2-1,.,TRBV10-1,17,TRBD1,TGCGCCAGCAGTGGAACCTCCCAGGGGGTAGGGTACAATGAGCAGTTCTTC,CASSGTSQGVGYNEQFF
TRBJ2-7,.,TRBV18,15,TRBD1,TGTGCCAGCTCACCACCCACAGGGGATTACCACGAGCAGTACTTC,CASSPPTGDYHEQYF